This TCR beta chain was obtained from a study of blood T cell repertoires in COVID-19. Original data processing: By means of reference gene primer amplification, nucleated cell counts were estimated. Sequencing was performed with immunoSEQ multiplex PCR; in TCRdb, only in-frame clones are kept and a portion is missing. V, J and clone size are taken as reported in that table, and D and trimming were inferred from the DNA itself. The sample yields about 140,000 clones, 82% seen once. Trimming took 1 base from V and 3 from J; bases not matched to a gene: 2. Germline CDR1 and CDR2: LGHDT and YNNKEL (reference sequence). CDR3 length: 14 residues.

The chain combines TRBV3-1 (or the pseudogene TRBV3-2) with TRBJ1-1; TRBD1 aligns across 7 bases. The sequence was obtained from a woman of 80 years or more with acute or convalescent COVID-19. Specimen: peripheral blood. The CDR3 DNA is TGTGCCAGCAGCCAAGTTGGGACAGACACTGAAGCTTTCTTT. As protein: CASSQVGTDTEAFF.